Below, 10 T cell receptor beta chains from the same sample are listed, as sequenced in a study of blood T cell repertoires in COVID-19. Some clones are missing from TCRdb's copy, which holds only in-frame ones; the method was immunoSEQ multiplex PCR. Of 150,000 to 200,000 clones listed, roughly 84% are singletons. What was sequenced was PBMCs or T cells enriched from blood (not recorded which). The receptors come from a man aged 45-65 years who had recovered from COVID-19.

This chain joins TRBV6-4 and TRBJ1-1; D not certain. This CDR3 contains 13 residues. Germline loops: CDR1 MRHNA, CDR2 SNTAGT. Trimming took 6 bases from V and 1 from J, leaving 9 bases between them. CDR3 in DNA: TGTGCCAGCAGCAGACATACGAACACTGAAGCTTTCTTT. This sequence encodes CASSRHTNTEAFF.

The chain recombines TRBV6-5 with TRBJ2-1; TRBD1 agrees at 7 bases. Germline V gene lookup returns CDR1 MNHEY and CDR2 SVGAGI. J lost 7 bases, V lost 6 bases, and 12 bases had no gene match. This CDR3 has 15 residues. The CDR3 sequence: CASSVTRQGRNEQFF. The CDR3 region has the DNA TGTGCCAGCAGCGTGACACGACAGGGTCGGAATGAGCAGTTCTTC.

The chain has TRBV11-3 and TRBJ2-7; D may be TRBD2 (5 bases). The germline gives CDR1 SGHNT, CDR2 YENEEA. This CDR3 has 13 residues. Deletions cut 2 bases from V and 5 bases from J, with 10 bases between. CDR3 nucleotides: TGTGCCAGCAGCTTAAACGTGCGGGACGAGCAGTACTTC. It translates to CASSLNVRDEQYF. Using reference TRBV11-3 and TRBJ2-7 for the parts outside the CDR3, the full variable domain is EAGVVQSPRYKIIEKKQPVAFWCNPISGHNTLYWYLQNLGQGPELLIRYENEEAVDDSQLPKDRFSAERLKGVDSTLKIQPAELGDSAVYLCASSLNVRDEQYFGPGTRLTVT.

This sequence joins TRBV7-9 and TRBJ2-3; TRBD2 is a possible D gene (7 bases). CDR1 and CDR2 (germline): SEHNR, FQNEAQ (reference sequence). Trimming left V 3 bases short and J 3 bases short, with 13 bases between. The length of the CDR3 is 15 residues. As DNA, the CDR3 is TGTGCCAGCAGCTTTTATCGGGGGGCAACAGATACGCAGTATTTT. This translates into CASSFYRGATDTQYF.

J is TRBJ2-5 and V is TRBV7-8; 11 positions match TRBD2. Germline CDR1 reads SGHVS; CDR2 reads FQNEAQ. The CDR3 spans 16 residues. J was trimmed by 2 bases and V by 3 bases; bases with no gene match: 5. In DNA, the CDR3 is TGTGCCAGCAGCTTGTCCCTAGCGGGGGGACAAGAGACCCAGTACTTC. The encoded protein is CASSLSLAGGQETQYF. The full variable domain, with the rest looked up from reference TRBV7-8 and TRBJ2-5, is GAGVSQSPRYKVAKRGQDVALRCDPISGHVSLFWYQQALGQGPEFLTYFQNEAQLDKSGLPSDRFFAERPEGSVSTLKIQRTQQEDSAVYLCASSLSLAGGQETQYFGPGTRLLVL.

This clone was seen once. The CDR3 nucleotides are TGTGCCAGCAGCTTAGATCTCAACAACAACTATGGCTACACCTTC. Amino acid sequence: CASSLDLNNNYGYTF. The rearrangement links TRBV7-9 to TRBJ1-2; D ambiguous. Trimming removed 1 base at V and 2 bases at J, with 11 bases between. The germline V gene has CDR1 SEHNR and CDR2 FQNEAQ (reference sequence). CDR3 length: 15 residues.

The rearrangement joins TRBV4-1 to TRBJ1-2; D is unclear. The CDR3 has 13 residues. The ends were cut back, 1 base at V and 8 bases at J, with 11 bases in the middle. Germline V gives CDR1 MGHRA, CDR2 YSYEKL. CDR3 sequence (DNA): TGCGCCAGCAGCCAAGGGGGAGGTGGGGGCTACACCTTC. It encodes CASSQGGGGGYTF.

This clone was detected only a few times. This CDR3 is also generated by other DNA sequences in the sample. The CDR3 sequence: CASRVGGNTEAFF. The CDR3 DNA sequence: TGTGCCAGCAGGGTAGGGGGCAACACTGAAGCTTTCTTT. J is TRBJ1-1 and V is TRBV7-3, with 7 positions matching TRBD1. The CDR3 consists of 13 residues. Germline-derived CDR1 and CDR2 are SGHTA and FQGTGA. V gave up 6 bases and J gave up 2 bases; unmatched junction bases: 3.

The chain employs TRBV4-1 and TRBJ1-4; 7 positions agree with TRBD1. The CDR3 is 16 residues long. The V gene's germline CDR1 is MGHRA and CDR2 YSYEKL. V shed 1 base and J 0 bases; nucleotides not matched to a gene: 2. CDR3 nucleotide sequence: TGCGCCAGCAGCCAAGCAGGGGGAACAACTAATGAAAAACTGTTTTTT. Encoded protein: CASSQAGGTTNEKLFF.

Notes on this clone: One end of the junction is discordant with germline, which a read error may explain. The rearrangement links TRBV20-1 to TRBJ1-2, with D perhaps matching TRBD1 (6 bases). The CDR3 runs to 11 residues. Germline V gives CDR1 DFQATT, CDR2 SNEGSKA (reference sequence). The CDR3 here is CSATMQGRGFF. CDR3 coding DNA: TGCAGTGCAACAATGCAGGGGCGCGGGTTCTTC.